The 22 T cell receptor beta chains presented below share a single source sample, sequenced in a study of shared clonotypes between healthy human individuals. The data were produced by immunoSEQ multiplex PCR, yet TCRdb's version contains in-frame clones alone and is incomplete. The sample consists of roughly 2.5 million clones, 85% to 95% of them appearing once. Input material: naive CD4+ T cells sorted from blood. Regarding subset: CD45RA+ positively selected. The origin of the receptors is a man aged 18 to 29 in good health.

The CDR3 nucleotides read TGTGCCAGCAAACGGGACAGGGATTCACCCCTCCACTTT. Translated: CASKRDRDSPLHF. The V call is TRBV6-5, the J call TRBJ1-6; 9 positions match TRBD1. The CDR3 sequence is 13 residues long. Germline V gene lookup returns CDR1 MNHEY and CDR2 SVGAGI. J gave up 8 bases and V 7 bases, and 3 bases lay outside the gene matches.

About this clone: The identical CDR3 is also encoded by other nucleotide sequences in the sample. The rearrangement joins TRBV9 to TRBJ2-1; D is uncertain. Germline CDR1 reads SGDLS; CDR2 reads YYNGEE. CDR3 size: 13 residues. V shed 2 bases and J shed 0 bases, with 3 bases lying between them. The CDR3 loop is CASSVTSYNEQFF. The CDR3 DNA reads as TGTGCCAGCAGCGTGACCTCCTACAATGAGCAGTTCTTC.

The chain carries TRBV6-1 and TRBJ2-5; a possible D gene is TRBD1 (5 bases). V gave up 1 base and J gave up 5 bases, with 14 bases separating them. This CDR3 spans 15 amino acids. Looked up from germline, CDR1 is MNHNS and CDR2 is SASEGT. DNA for the CDR3: TGTGCCAGCAGTGAAGAGGCAGGGATTGCGGAGACCCAGTACTTC. Translated: CASSEEAGIAETQYF.

Notes on this clone: The same CDR3 is also encoded by other DNA sequences in this sample. The chain couples TRBV30 to TRBJ2-1; D gene unclear. CDR3 length: 11 residues. CDR1 GTSNPN and CDR2 SVGIG come from the germline V gene (reference sequence). The V end was cut by 3 bases, the J end by 7 bases, with 7 bases between. The CDR3 region is CAWRRVNEQFF. As DNA, the CDR3 is TGTGCCTGGAGACGAGTTAATGAGCAGTTCTTC.

This clone was seen more than once but under ten times. The J gene is TRBJ1-1, the V gene TRBV30; the match to TRBD1 covers 11 bases. From germline, CDR1 is GTSNPN and CDR2 SVGIG (reference sequence). Trimming took 1 base from V and 10 from J; bases not matched to a gene: 14. The CDR3 spans 16 residues. CDR3 DNA: TGTGCCTGGAGTGGACGGGACAGGGGGTATGTGGGACGAGCTTTCTTT. Translating it yields CAWSGRDRGYVGRAFF.

The chain carries TRBV30 and TRBJ2-5; D may be TRBD1 or TRBD2 (7 bases each). The CDR3 totals 12 residues. In germline, CDR1 is GTSNPN, CDR2 SVGIG (reference sequence). Trimming took off 7 bases at V and 7 bases at J, with 16 bases between the two ends. CDR3: CAYRGSGGTQYF. The CDR3, as DNA: TGTGCCTACAGGGGTTCGGGGGGGACCCAGTACTTC.

The chain links TRBV6-1 to TRBJ2-7, with D perhaps TRBD1 (5 bases). The CDR3 runs 14 residues. V was trimmed by 0 bases and J by 2 bases, leaving 8 bases between them. Germline V gene data show CDR1 as MNHNS and CDR2 as SASEGT. CDR3 DNA sequence: TGTGCCAGCAGTGAAGCAGCAGGGACCTACGAGCAGTACTTC. Protein product: CASSEAAGTYEQYF.

V usage is TRBV4-1 and J usage is TRBJ2-3; 11 bases align to TRBD2. Germline V gene sequence: CDR1 MGHRA, CDR2 YSYEKL. V lost 6 bases and J lost 0; bases outside the gene matches: 5. This CDR3 has 16 residues. CDR3 region: CASRGLAVTSTDTQYF. The CDR3 DNA is TGCGCCAGCAGGGGACTAGCGGTGACTAGCACAGATACGCAGTATTTT.

V gene TRBV5-4 combines with J gene TRBJ2-3, with a weak D call TRBD1 (6 bases). V was cut by 4 bases and J by 1 base, with 19 bases left in between. CDR1 is SGHNT and CDR2 is YYREEE in the germline V gene (reference sequence). The CDR3 has 17 amino acids. The CDR3 loop is CASSPYSDRYRTDTQYF. DNA of the CDR3: TGTGCCAGCAGCCCATACTCCGACAGGTACCGCACAGATACGCAGTATTTT.

This clone was observed once. V usage is TRBV7-3 and J usage is TRBJ2-7, with no clear D. With 6 bases removed from V and 4 bases from J, the gap between germline ends came to 13 bases. Germline V gene data show CDR1 as SGHTA and CDR2 as FQGTGA. This CDR3 region has 13 residues. The CDR3 protein is CASSIASSYEQYF. The CDR3 nucleotides read TGTGCCAGCAGTATAGCATCTAGTTACGAGCAGTACTTC. The entire variable domain, with the rest obtained from reference TRBV7-3 and TRBJ2-7, is as follows: GAGVSQTPSNKVTEKGKYVELRCDPISGHTALYWYRQSLGQGPEFLIYFQGTGAADDSGLPNDRFFAVRPEGSVSTLKIQRTERGDSAVYLCASSIASSYEQYFGPGTRLTVT.

The chain recombines TRBV19 with TRBJ2-5; 7 nucleotides line up with TRBD1. The CDR3 totals 14 residues. Per germline, CDR1 LNHDA and CDR2 SQIVND (reference sequence). Losses at the gene ends were 1 base for V and 8 bases for J; bases not matched to a gene: 7. The CDR3 DNA is TGTGCCAGTAGTATAGTAGGACAGGTACCAACCCAGTACTTC. This translates into CASSIVGQVPTQYF.

V is TRBV30 and J is TRBJ2-7; tentative D call: TRBD1 (5 bases). Germline V lookup: CDR1 GTSNPN, CDR2 SVGIG (reference sequence). Trimming took 4 bases from V and 3 from J, leaving 10 bases between them. The CDR3 length is 12 residues. CDR3: CAWMQGSYEQYF. CDR3 bases: TGTGCCTGGATGCAGGGCAGCTACGAGCAGTACTTC.

The chain has TRBV10-1 and TRBJ2-1; tentative D call: TRBD2 (6 bases). In germline, CDR1 is WNHNN, CDR2 SYGVQD (reference sequence). Between the trimmed V and J ends, which lost 7 bases and 5 bases, there was a span of 15 bases. This CDR3 region has 14 residues. CDR3 in DNA: TGCGCCAGCATCGAGGTTGGGACTCACAATGAGCAGTTCTTC. It is translated as CASIEVGTHNEQFF.

The chain joins TRBV19 to TRBJ1-4; D unclear. Between the trimmed V and J ends, which lost 5 bases and 8 bases, there was a span of 12 bases. Germline values: CDR1 LNHDA, CDR2 SQIVND (reference sequence). The CDR3 sequence is 13 residues long. The CDR3 nucleotides are TGTGCCAGTAGTGCCTCGACGAGGGAAAAACTGTTTTTT. Encoded protein: CASSASTREKLFF.

The J gene is TRBJ2-7, the V gene TRBV6-5; TRBD1 aligns across 10 bases. The CDR3 runs 12 residues. Germline loops: CDR1 MNHEY, CDR2 SVGAGI. The V gene end was trimmed by 8 bases and the J gene end by 6 bases; junction bases not matched to a gene: 4. CDR3 sequence: CASRDRGAEQYF. The DNA of the CDR3 is TGTGCCAGCCGGGACAGGGGTGCCGAGCAGTACTTC.

V and J are TRBV7-9 and TRBJ2-7, with 10 nucleotides matching TRBD1. J lost 2 bases, V lost 5 bases, and 9 bases had no gene match. CDR1 is SEHNR, CDR2 FQNEAQ, per germline (reference sequence). This CDR3 region has 16 residues. As DNA, the CDR3 is TGTGCCAGCAGCCGACGGCGGGACAGGGGAGCCTACGAGCAGTACTTC. Translating gives CASSRRRDRGAYEQYF.

The rearrangement uses TRBV30 and TRBJ1-6, with a possible D match to TRBD1 (5 bases). The CDR3 spans 18 residues. V dropped 0 bases and J dropped 6 bases, with 21 bases sitting between them. Germline CDR1 and CDR2: GTSNPN and SVGIG (reference sequence). The CDR3 nucleotides read TGTGCCTGGAGTGTCGTTATAATAGGGGCGATGGGTAATTCACCCCTCCACTTT. Protein sequence: CAWSVVIIGAMGNSPLHF.

In its sample, this clone was seen once. The sample contains more than one DNA sequence encoding this CDR3. This chain joins TRBV30 and TRBJ2-5; D is undetermined. The CDR3 covers 13 residues. CDR1 GTSNPN and CDR2 SVGIG come from the germline V gene (reference sequence). V was shortened by 0 bases and J by 2 bases, with 7 bases between the two germline ends. CDR3 protein: CAWSVRRQETQYF. The DNA for the CDR3 is TGTGCCTGGAGTGTGCGGAGACAAGAGACCCAGTACTTC.

The chain has TRBV30 and TRBJ2-7, with D hard to call. V gave up 2 bases and J gave up 0 bases, with 5 bases separating them. CDR1 GTSNPN and CDR2 SVGIG come from the germline V gene (reference sequence). The CDR3 is 12 residues long. The CDR3 here is CAWSPYSYEQYF. The CDR3 DNA follows: TGTGCCTGGAGTCCTTACTCCTACGAGCAGTACTTC.

As for this clone: At the DNA level, this CDR3 is encoded by other sequences in the same sample as well. The chain recombines TRBV18 with TRBJ2-5; D unresolved. Germline CDR1 reads KGHSH; CDR2 reads LQKENI. CDR3 length: 13 residues. Trimming shortened V by 3 bases and J by 2 bases, and 7 bases separated the two germline ends. The CDR3 nucleotides are TGTGCCAGCTCACCGGGCGGACAAGAGACCCAGTACTTC. This sequence encodes CASSPGGQETQYF.

The rearrangement uses TRBV30 and TRBJ2-7; D may be TRBD1 (5 bases). Germline lookup yields CDR1 GTSNPN and CDR2 SVGIG (reference sequence). V was cut by 2 bases and J by 6 bases, with 11 bases left in between. The CDR3 has 12 residues. CDR3 protein: CAWSPQGIEQYF. CDR3 coding DNA: TGTGCCTGGAGTCCCCAGGGTATCGAGCAGTACTTC.

The CDR3 DNA sequence: TGTGCCAGCAGGCTAGCGACCGAGCAGTACTTC. This encodes CASRLATEQYF. This sequence joins TRBV2 and TRBJ2-7, with D maybe TRBD2 (6 bases). This CDR3 is 11 amino acids long. Germline values: CDR1 SNHLY, CDR2 FYNNEI. The V end was cut by 6 bases, the J end by 6 bases, with 9 bases between.